The 5 T cell receptor beta chains presented below share a single source sample, sequenced in a study of T cells in Graves' hyperthyroidism and ophthalmopathy (dated by TCRdb to between 2018 and 2020). Library prep was done by multiplex PCR. These reads were obtained on an Illumina HiSeq 2000. The TCR beta CDR3 regions were amplified from RNA transcripts. The first round of RT-PCR for the TCR CDR3 was performed with the HTBI primer set and the Qiagen OneStep RT-PCR kit. TCRdb reanalyzed the raw reads on its own, using fastp at Q25 for trimming and MiXCR for clone calling, and kept in-frame beta chains. Identical CDR3 proteins give one entry, which carries the most common genes and DNA. The sample table holds fewer than 500,000 distinct CDR3 sequences, of which roughly 14% were seen once. The ten largest clones capture less than 25% of the sample. The sample was blood. The receptors were gathered from a man younger than 45 with Graves' hyperthyroidism that later progressed to Graves' ophthalmopathy.

Ten or more counts support this clonotype. Germline is not matched at one junction end, which may reflect a read error. The J gene is TRBJ1-2, the V gene TRBV12-3 or TRBV12-4; D not certain. This CDR3 has 14 amino acids. CDR3 region: CASSPTGSFYGYTF. In DNA form, the CDR3 reads TGTGCCAGCAGCCCTACCGGATCCTTCTATGGTTACACCTTC.

The J gene is TRBJ2-6, the V gene TRBV24-1; D may be TRBD1 or TRBD2 (5 bases each). This CDR3 has 17 residues. CDR1 and CDR2 from the germline V gene are KGHDR and SFDVKD. V was cut by 2 bases and J by 0 bases, with 10 bases left in between. The CDR3 DNA reads as TGTGCCACCAGTGATTGGTCTGGGGGCTCTGGGGCCAACGTCCTGACTTTC. Encoded protein: CATSDWSGGSGANVLTF.

This clonotype was observed a few times. The chain joins TRBV6-1 to TRBJ2-5, with 11 bases lining up with TRBD2. The CDR3 totals 14 residues. Germline trimming cut 5 bases from V and 6 bases from J; bases unmatched to any gene: 5. CDR1 is MNHNS, CDR2 SASEGT, per germline. In DNA, the CDR3 is TGTGCCAGCAGTTCTAGCGGGGGGCGAAAGACCCAGTACTTC. It specifies CASSSSGGRKTQYF.

In its sample, this clonotype was seen many times. The chain couples TRBV27 to TRBJ1-6, with 10 bases lining up with TRBD1. This CDR3 has 15 amino acids. CDR1 is MNHEY, CDR2 SMNVEV, per germline (reference sequence). Trimming removed 3 bases from V and 10 bases from J; junction bases left unmatched: 6. The CDR3 spells CASSFLTGGKSPLHF. The DNA of the CDR3 is TGTGCCAGCAGTTTCCTGACAGGGGGCAAATCACCCCTCCACTTT.

There are many counts of this clonotype. This chain connects TRBV12-3 or TRBV12-4 to TRBJ2-2; 7 bases agree with TRBD2. The CDR3 sequence is 15 residues long. Trimming at V came to 5 bases and at J to 5 bases, leaving 8 bases not matched to a gene. The CDR3: CASSTRGVGTGELFF. CDR3 sequence (DNA): TGTGCCAGCAGTACACGGGGGGTCGGGACCGGGGAGCTGTTTTTT.